This TCR beta chain appears in the sequencing data of a study of shared clonotypes between healthy human individuals. Study outcomes and limitations: Rarefaction indicated that sorted-subset sequencing remained incomplete although depth was large. Only blood samples were collected, and tissue repertoires likely differ.

Sorted-subset replicate PCRs used around 200 ng of genomic DNA. This amount corresponded to tens of thousands of T cell genomes. Produced via immunoSEQ multiplex PCR; TCRdb's table is partial and in-frame only. Of under 1,100,000 clones in the sample, approximately 72% were seen once. The V end lost 9 bases, the J end lost 1 base, and 15 bases lay between the germline ends. Germline V gives CDR1 LGHNT, CDR2 FRNRAP. This CDR3 has 14 amino acids. Notes on this clone: Antigen unknown.

V is TRBV12-5 and J is TRBJ1-1, with unresolved D. This receptor was obtained from a man younger than 30 in good health. Sequenced material: memory CD4+ T cells sorted from blood. The sample's subset: CD45RA-negative fraction. CDR3: CASQAQVGNTEAFF. CDR3 nucleotide sequence: TGTGCTAGCCAGGCGCAGGTGGGGAACACTGAAGCTTTCTTT.